Below, 2 T cell receptor beta chains from the same sample are listed, as sequenced in a study of CD4 T cells in relation to SARS-CoV-2 and coronaviruses. Assay: immunoSEQ multiplex PCR; the TCRdb copy retains only in-frame clones and omits some. Of 25,000 to 30,000 clones in the sample, more than 75% were seen once. These receptors are not linked to any known antigen. Unexposed donor CD4+ T cells date from 2011-2018, before the COVID-19 pandemic. CD4+ T cells were isolated from the cells after around 10 days of culture. The sample taken for sequencing was CD4+ T cells from PBMCs, cultured in vitro. These TCRs come from a human donor in good health.

This chain connects TRBV5-4 to TRBJ2-2; 11 nucleotides align to TRBD2. Germline V gene data show CDR1 as SGHNT and CDR2 as YYREEE (reference sequence). V trimming: 4 bases; J trimming: 6 bases; junction bases outside the gene matches: 5. CDR3 length: 15 amino acids. This CDR3 reads CASSRSGGAAGELFF. The CDR3 nucleotides read TGTGCCAGCAGCCGTAGCGGGGGGGCGGCCGGGGAGCTGTTTTTT.

This sequence joins TRBV15 and TRBJ2-1, with TRBD2 identical over 7 bases. CDR1 is LNHNV and CDR2 is YYDKDF in the germline V gene (reference sequence). The V segment lost 6 bases and the J segment 0 bases; nucleotides outside the gene matches: 5. This CDR3 region has 15 residues. The CDR3 DNA follows: TGTGCCACCAGATCCGGGAGGACCTCCTACAATGAGCAGTTCTTC. As protein: CATRSGRTSYNEQFF.